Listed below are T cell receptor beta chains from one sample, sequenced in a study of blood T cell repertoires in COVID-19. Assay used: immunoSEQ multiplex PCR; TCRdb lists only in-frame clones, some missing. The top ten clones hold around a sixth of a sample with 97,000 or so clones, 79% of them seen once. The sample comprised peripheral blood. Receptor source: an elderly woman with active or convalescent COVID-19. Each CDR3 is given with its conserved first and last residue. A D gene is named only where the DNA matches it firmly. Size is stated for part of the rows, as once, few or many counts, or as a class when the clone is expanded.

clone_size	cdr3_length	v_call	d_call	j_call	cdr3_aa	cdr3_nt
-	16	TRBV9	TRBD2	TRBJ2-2	CASSVATSGDTGELFF	TGTGCCAGCAGCGTAGCGACTAGCGGGGACACCGGGGAGCTGTTTTTT
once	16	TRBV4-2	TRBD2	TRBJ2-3	CASSQHLAASTDTQYF	TGTGCCAGCAGCCAACACCTAGCGGCTAGCACAGATACGCAGTATTTT
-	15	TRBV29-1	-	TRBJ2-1	CSVAAGTNSYNEQFF	TGCAGCGTTGCGGCCGGGACAAATTCCTACAATGAGCAGTTCTTC
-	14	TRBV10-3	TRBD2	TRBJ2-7	CASTAGLATNEQYF	TGTGCCAGCACTGCGGGACTAGCGACCAACGAGCAGTACTTC
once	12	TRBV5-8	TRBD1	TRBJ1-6	CATDRGNSPLHF	TGTGCCACGGACAGGGGGAATTCACCCCTCCACTTT
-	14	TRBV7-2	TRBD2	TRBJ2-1	CASSSTSAVGEQFF	TGTGCCAGCAGCTCGACTAGCGCTGTGGGTGAGCAGTTCTTC
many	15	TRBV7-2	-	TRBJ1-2	CASSLGSTPDYGYTF	TGTGCCAGCAGCTTAGGTAGCACACCCGACTATGGCTACACCTTC
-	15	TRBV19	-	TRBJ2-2	CASSIEEIGIGELFF	TGTGCCAGTAGTATAGAGGAGATTGGTATCGGGGAGCTGTTTTTT
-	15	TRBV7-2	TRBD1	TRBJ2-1	CASSSGTGSYNEQFF	TGTGCCAGCTCTTCCGGGACAGGGTCCTACAATGAGCAGTTCTTC
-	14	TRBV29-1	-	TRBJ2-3	CSVSAVPSTDTQYF	TGCAGCGTTAGCGCGGTCCCCAGCACAGATACGCAGTATTTT
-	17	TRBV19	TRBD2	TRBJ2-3	CASSIESSGTFTDTQYF	TGTGCCAGTAGTATAGAGTCTAGCGGGACCTTTACAGATACGCAGTATTTT
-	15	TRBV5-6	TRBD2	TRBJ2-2	CASSFFRAGAGELFF	TGTGCCAGCAGCTTTTTTCGGGCGGGAGCCGGGGAGCTGTTTTTT
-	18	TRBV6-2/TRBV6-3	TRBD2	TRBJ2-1	CASSSLPGLAGIYNEQFF	TGTGCCAGCAGTTCACTACCGGGACTAGCGGGGATCTACAATGAGCAGTTCTTC
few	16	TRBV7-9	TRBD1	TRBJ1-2	CASNDRVAQADYGYTF	TGTGCCAGCAATGACAGGGTGGCCCAGGCTGACTATGGCTACACCTTC
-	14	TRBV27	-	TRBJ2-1	CASSLSQIINEQFF	TGTGCCAGCAGTCTTAGCCAGATAATAAATGAGCAGTTCTTC
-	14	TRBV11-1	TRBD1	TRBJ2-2	CASSLIRGHGELFF	TGTGCCAGCAGCTTAATCAGGGGGCACGGGGAGCTGTTTTTT
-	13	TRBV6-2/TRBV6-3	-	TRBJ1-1	CASSPGGGREAFF	TGTGCCAGCAGCCCCGGGGGGGGGCGGGAAGCTTTCTTT
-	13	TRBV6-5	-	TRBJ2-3	CATWTATTDTQYF	TGTGCCACGTGGACAGCCACCACAGATACGCAGTATTTT
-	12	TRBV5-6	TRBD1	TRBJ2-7	CASSRTGNEQYF	TGTGCCAGCAGTAGGACAGGGAACGAGCAGTACTTC
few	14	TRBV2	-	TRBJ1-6	CASSPLQGGSPLHF	TGTGCCAGCAGTCCCCTCCAGGGTGGGTCACCCCTCCACTTT
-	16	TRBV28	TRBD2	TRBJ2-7	CASSWRTSGRPYEQYF	TGTGCCAGCAGTTGGCGGACTAGCGGGAGGCCCTACGAGCAGTACTTC
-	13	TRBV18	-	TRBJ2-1	CASSPFLSNEQFF	TGTGCCAGCTCACCTTTTCTCTCCAATGAGCAGTTCTTC
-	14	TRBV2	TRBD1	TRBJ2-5	CASRLTGMRKTQYF	TGTGCCAGCAGACTGACAGGGATGAGGAAGACCCAGTACTTC
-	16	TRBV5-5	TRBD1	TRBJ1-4	CASSVDRGWDNEKLFF	TGTGCCAGCAGCGTGGACAGGGGTTGGGATAATGAAAAACTGTTTTTT
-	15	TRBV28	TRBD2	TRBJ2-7	CASRTSGRAVYEQYF	TGTGCCAGCAGAACTAGCGGGAGGGCCGTCTACGAGCAGTACTTC
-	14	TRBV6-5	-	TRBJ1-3	CASNPTGPGNTIYF	TGTGCCAGCAATCCGACAGGTCCTGGAAACACCATATATTTT
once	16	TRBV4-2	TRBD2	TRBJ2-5	CASSQGLAGPQETQYF	TGTGCCAGCAGCCAGGGATTAGCGGGGCCTCAAGAGACCCAGTACTTC
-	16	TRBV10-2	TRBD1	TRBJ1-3	CASRGQGAIRGSTIYF	TGCGCCAGCAGGGGACAGGGGGCGATTCGGGGAAGCACCATATATTTT
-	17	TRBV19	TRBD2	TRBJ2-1	CASSIPGTSGRGNEQFF	TGTGCCAGTAGTATCCCCGGGACTAGCGGGAGGGGGAATGAGCAGTTCTTC
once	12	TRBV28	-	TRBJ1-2	CASSLQGDGYTF	TGTGCCAGCAGTTTACAGGGTGATGGCTACACCTTC
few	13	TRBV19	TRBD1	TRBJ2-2	CASSVDRAGELFF	TGTGCCAGTAGTGTTGACAGGGCCGGGGAGCTGTTTTTT
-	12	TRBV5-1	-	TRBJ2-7	CASSLEAEEQYF	TGTGCCAGCAGCTTGGAAGCGGAGGAGCAGTACTTC
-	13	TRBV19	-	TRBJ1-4	CAGARTANEKLFF	TGTGCCGGTGCCCGGACAGCTAATGAAAAACTGTTTTTT